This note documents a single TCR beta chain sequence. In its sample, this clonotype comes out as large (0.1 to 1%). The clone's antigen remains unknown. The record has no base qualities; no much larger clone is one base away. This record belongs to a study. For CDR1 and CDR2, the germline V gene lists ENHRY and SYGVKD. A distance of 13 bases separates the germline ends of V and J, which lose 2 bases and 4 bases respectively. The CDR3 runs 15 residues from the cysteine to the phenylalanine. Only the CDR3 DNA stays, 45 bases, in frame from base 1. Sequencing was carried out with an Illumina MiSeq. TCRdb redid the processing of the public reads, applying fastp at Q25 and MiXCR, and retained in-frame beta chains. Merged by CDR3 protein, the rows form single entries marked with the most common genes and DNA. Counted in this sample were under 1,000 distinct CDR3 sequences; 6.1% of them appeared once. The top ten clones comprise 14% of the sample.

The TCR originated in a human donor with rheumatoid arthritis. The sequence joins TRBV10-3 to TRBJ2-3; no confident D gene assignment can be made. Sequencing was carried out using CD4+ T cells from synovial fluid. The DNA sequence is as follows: TGTGCCATCAGTGAGACTTTTGGGCGGTCAGATACGCAGTATTTT. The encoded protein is CAISETFGRSDTQYF.